This T cell receptor beta chain is from a study of T cell responses to AZD1222 COVID-19 vaccine. General observations from the study: No day 14 peak samples; only post-peak repertoires were characterized.

For this clone: The target antigen is unknown.

V gave up 4 bases and J gave up 5 bases, with 14 bases separating them. The germline V gene encodes CDR1 LNHDA and CDR2 SQIVND (reference sequence). This CDR3 is 14 amino acids long. Using immunoSEQ multiplex PCR, the repertoire was profiled, and TCRdb retains in-frame clones only, with some absent. The data contain 100,000 to 150,000 clones, about 93% of them singletons. This specimen consisted of peripheral blood, obtained on day 0 of AZD1222 vaccination. This receptor was obtained from an adult in good health. J is TRBJ1-1 and V is TRBV19; D gene uncertain. This CDR3 reads CASSTGQQKTEAFF. The CDR3 DNA reads as TGTGCCAGTAGTACGGGTCAGCAGAAAACTGAAGCTTTCTTT.